Shown below are 21 T cell receptor beta chains from a single sample sequenced in a study of T cell repertoires in cytomegalovirus infection (dated by TCRdb to between 2019 and 2020). Sequenced on an Illumina HiSeq 1500. TCRdb reanalyzed the raw reads on its own, using fastp at Q25 for trimming and MiXCR for clone calling, and kept in-frame beta chains. Records with the same CDR3 protein are collapsed into one entry carrying the most frequent genes and DNA. This sample gives roughly 300,000 distinct CDR3 sequences in total; over 7.5% of them show up just once. The ten largest clones take up roughly 4.5% of the sample. The sequencing input was PBMCs. All receptors come from a human donor in good health (CMV status not recorded). Some clones in this sample may be carry-over from other donors' samples.

This clonotype has just a few counts. This CDR3 reads CASSQDTAVEEAFF. The CDR3 nucleotides are TGTGCCAGCAGCCAAGATACGGCAGTTGAAGAAGCTTTCTTT. This rearrangement joins TRBV3-1 to TRBJ1-1; D gene ambiguous. Trimming cost V 0 bases and J 8 bases, with 13 bases left between them. Germline-derived CDR1 and CDR2 are LGHDT and YNNKEL (reference sequence). The CDR3 is 14 residues long.

The chain couples TRBV5-1 to TRBJ2-3; D is possibly TRBD1 (6 bases). The CDR3 has 15 residues. Germline loops: CDR1 SGHRS, CDR2 YFSETQ. Between the trimmed V and J ends, which lost 3 bases and 3 bases, there was a span of 14 bases. CDR3 DNA: TGCGCCAGCAGCTCTGGGGGCAGGGCGACAGATACGCAGTATTTT. Its translation: CASSSGGRATDTQYF.

This rearrangement joins TRBV7-2 to TRBJ2-2, with D tentatively TRBD2 (6 bases). From germline, CDR1 is SGHTA and CDR2 FQGNSA. Trimming removed 5 bases from V and 4 bases from J, with 17 bases in between. The CDR3 totals 16 residues. The CDR3 nucleotides read TGTGCCAGCAGCCCTCGGACTATTCCAGGCACCGGGGAGCTGTTTTTT. It translates to CASSPRTIPGTGELFF.

A note on this clonotype: This may be a read error: a much more frequent sequence differs by one nucleotide. The chain carries TRBV24-1 and TRBJ2-2; 13 bases are a match to TRBD2. V gave up 4 bases and J gave up 6 bases; unmatched junction bases: 4. This CDR3 has 16 amino acids. Germline V gene lookup returns CDR1 KGHDR and CDR2 SFDVKD. The CDR3 DNA reads as TGTGCCACCAGTGACTGGACTAGCGGGGGCGCCGGGGAGCTGTTTTTT. This translates into CATSDWTSGGAGELFF.

V is TRBV19 and J is TRBJ2-1, with 7 bases identical to TRBD2. This CDR3 region has 15 residues. The V segment lost 1 base and the J segment 8 bases; nucleotides outside the gene matches: 8. Looked up from germline, CDR1 is LNHDA and CDR2 is SQIVND (reference sequence). The CDR3 loop reads CASSIARGSPHEQFF. CDR3 in DNA: TGTGCCAGTAGTATAGCGCGCGGGAGCCCCCATGAGCAGTTCTTC.

This clonotype was recorded many times. The rearrangement uses TRBV12-3 or TRBV12-4 and TRBJ2-6, with D possibly being TRBD1 (5 bases). This CDR3 spans 15 amino acids. Trimming removed 5 bases at V and 2 bases at J, with 10 bases between. CDR3 sequence reads: CASSPLRAGANVLTF. The CDR3 coding sequence is TGTGCCAGCAGTCCACTCAGGGCTGGGGCCAACGTCCTGACTTTC.

This clonotype was seen ten or more times. The J gene is TRBJ1-1, the V gene TRBV6-2 or TRBV6-3, with D unresolved. The germline V gene has CDR1 MNHEY and CDR2 SVGEGT. The CDR3 contains 15 residues. The ends were cut back, 6 bases at V and 0 bases at J, with 14 bases in the middle. CDR3 DNA: TGTGCCAGCAGGGTGGAAAAAGTTATGAACACTGAAGCTTTCTTT. The encoded protein is CASRVEKVMNTEAFF.

This chain joins TRBV6-8 and TRBJ2-7; TRBD2 agrees at 7 bases. Germline trimming cut 2 bases from V and 0 bases from J; bases unmatched to any gene: 4. This CDR3 is built from 15 residues. Germline V gene data show CDR1 as MNHGY and CDR2 as SAAAGT. CDR3 protein: CASSYKRGDSYEQYF. The CDR3 nucleotides read TGTGCCAGCAGTTACAAGCGGGGTGACTCCTACGAGCAGTACTTC.

CDR3: CASSSTLGDRQNYGYTF. CDR3 DNA: TGTGCCAGCAGTTCTACCCTGGGGGACAGGCAGAACTATGGCTACACCTTC. The chain uses TRBV28 and TRBJ1-2, with 8 nucleotides matching TRBD1. This CDR3 contains 17 residues. In germline, CDR1 is MDHEN, CDR2 SYDVKM. V gave up 4 bases and J gave up 2 bases; unmatched junction bases: 12.

V and J are TRBV7-8 and TRBJ2-5, with D hard to call. Germline CDR1 SGHVS, CDR2 FQNEAQ. The V gene lost 2 bases and the J gene lost 0 bases, with 7 bases spanning the gap. This CDR3 region has 14 residues. The CDR3 region is CASSLKANQETQYF. CDR3 DNA: TGTGCCAGCAGCTTAAAAGCAAACCAAGAGACCCAGTACTTC.

The sample holds many counts of this clonotype. The chain employs TRBV5-6 and TRBJ1-3; D gene uncertain. V lost 0 bases and J 0 bases, leaving 13 bases between the germline ends. This CDR3 has 17 residues. The germline V gene encodes CDR1 SGHDT and CDR2 YYEEEE. The chain's CDR3 is CASSLASSVSSGNTIYF. The CDR3 DNA sequence: TGTGCCAGCAGCTTGGCGAGTTCCGTTAGCTCTGGAAACACCATATATTTT. The full variable domain, completed using reference TRBV5-6 and TRBJ1-3, is DAGVTQSPTHLIKTRGQQVTLRCSPKSGHDTVSWYQQALGQGPQFIFQYYEEEERQRGNFPDRFSGHQFPNYSSELNVNALLLGDSALYLCASSLASSVSSGNTIYFGEGSWLTVV.

This clonotype was detected a few times. The rearrangement joins TRBV7-3 to TRBJ1-1; D unclear. CDR3 length: 12 residues. Trimming removed 4 bases from V and 8 bases from J, with 11 bases in between. Germline V gene lookup returns CDR1 SGHTA and CDR2 FQGTGA. CDR3 amino acids: CASSSSYGEAFF. The CDR3, as DNA: TGTGCCAGCAGCTCCTCCTATGGGGAAGCTTTCTTT.

There are many counts of this clonotype. The chain combines TRBV6-6 with TRBJ2-1; D may be TRBD2 (5 bases). This CDR3 is built from 15 residues. Trimming cost V 0 bases and J 0 bases, with 6 bases left between them. From germline, CDR1 is MNHNY and CDR2 SVGAGI (reference sequence). The DNA of the CDR3 is TGTGCCAGCAGTTACTCAGGGAGCTCCTACAATGAGCAGTTCTTC. Translation gives CASSYSGSSYNEQFF.

The chain employs TRBV7-9 and TRBJ2-7, with D maybe TRBD2 (6 bases). Trimming pared 5 bases from V and 2 bases from J, leaving 16 bases between. Germline CDR1 SEHNR, CDR2 FQNEAQ (reference sequence). The CDR3 is 15 residues long. The CDR3 DNA reads TGTGCCAGCAGCCGGGGTGGGGGGTTCACCTACGAGCAGTACTTC. This translates into CASSRGGGFTYEQYF.

This clonotype has a handful of counts. The rearrangement uses TRBV27 and TRBJ2-7; the D gene is possibly TRBD2 (6 bases). This CDR3 is built from 15 residues. Germline V gene lookup returns CDR1 MNHEY and CDR2 SMNVEV (reference sequence). V lost 6 bases to trimming and J lost 5 bases, with 20 bases between them. CDR3 residues: CASSPGTAFPDEQYF. The CDR3 DNA is TGTGCCAGCAGCCCCGGGACTGCCTTTCCGGACGAGCAGTACTTC.

This clonotype was counted between two and nine times. DNA for the CDR3: TGTGCCAGCAGTTCCGATCCGACAGGGAGCAGTGAGCAGTTCTTC. This codes for CASSSDPTGSSEQFF. This rearrangement joins TRBV6-2 or TRBV6-3 to TRBJ2-1, with TRBD1 matching over 7 bases. There are 15 residues in the CDR3. V was clipped by 4 bases and J by 9 bases; unmatched bases: 12. Germline V gene lookup returns CDR1 MNHEY and CDR2 SVGEGT.

This clonotype was seen a handful of times. The chain is built from TRBV12-3 or TRBV12-4 and TRBJ1-6; 10 positions agree with TRBD1. CDR3 length equals 15 residues. The J segment lost 9 bases and the V segment lost 4 bases, leaving 6 bases of the junction unmatched. The CDR3 is CASSWGQGLSSPLHF. The DNA of the CDR3 is TGTGCCAGCAGTTGGGGACAGGGGTTGTCTTCACCCCTCCACTTT.

This clonotype was observed at least ten times. The rearrangement joins TRBV7-2 to TRBJ2-3; unclear D gene. The CDR3 covers 15 residues. Trimming pared 2 bases from V and 3 bases from J, leaving 12 bases between. Germline CDR1 SGHTA, CDR2 FQGNSA. CDR3: CASSLFTVSTDTQYF. CDR3 DNA sequence: TGTGCCAGCAGCTTATTTACAGTATCTACAGATACGCAGTATTTT.

This clonotype was seen many times. The chain joins TRBV5-6 to TRBJ2-5, with D hard to call. The V and J ends lost 0 bases and 1 base respectively, with 7 bases between them. From germline, CDR1 is SGHDT and CDR2 YYEEEE. The CDR3 covers 14 residues. The DNA of the CDR3 is TGTGCCAGCAGCTTGGGCCCCGTCCAAGAGACCCAGTACTTC. Translating it yields CASSLGPVQETQYF.

The chain uses TRBV19 and TRBJ2-1; 9 bases line up with TRBD2. The CDR3 is 14 residues long. V was clipped by 7 bases and J by 4 bases; unmatched bases: 5. CDR1 is LNHDA, CDR2 SQIVND, per germline (reference sequence). Here the CDR3 reads CASIGGRGYNEQFF. Written as DNA, the CDR3 is TGTGCCAGTATTGGCGGGAGGGGATACAATGAGCAGTTCTTC.

The V and J genes are TRBV10-3 and TRBJ2-1; 12 bases agree with TRBD2. The CDR3 has 15 amino acids. From germline, CDR1 is ENHRY and CDR2 SYGVKD. V was pared by 4 bases and J by 2 bases, with 0 bases of the junction left unmatched. CDR3 region: CAISGTSGTYNEQFF. The DNA of the CDR3 is TGTGCCATCAGTGGGACTAGCGGGACCTACAATGAGCAGTTCTTC.